The 32 T cell receptor beta chains given below trace back to one sample, sequenced in a study of cytomegalovirus exposure and HLA in healthy donors. PCR employed 60 Vbeta and 13 Jbeta primers. The protocol was immunoSEQ multiplex PCR, while the TCRdb copy is restricted to in-frame clones and leaves out a portion. The profile shows some 190,000 clones, 85% of them singletons. Material: PBMCs. The receptors shown here come from a boy between 2 and 10 years old in good health and CMV-seronegative.

On this clone itself: Germline and junction disagree at one end, which may indicate a read error. The rearrangement links TRBV4-2 to TRBJ2-7; 10 bases agree with TRBD2. This CDR3 comprises 15 residues. Per the germline V gene, CDR1 is LGHNA and CDR2 is YNFKEQ. This CDR3 is CASRLSGRFSHEQYF. The CDR3 DNA follows: TGTGCCAGCAGGCTTAGCGGGAGGTTCTCCCACGAGCAGTACTTC.

A remark on this clone: Sequence at one end of the junction differs from germline and may be a read error. The chain links TRBV7-9 to TRBJ2-1; the D is unclear. The CDR3 is made up of 10 amino acids. Germline loops: CDR1 SEHNR, CDR2 FQNEAQ (reference sequence). The CDR3 DNA reads as TGTTCCAGCAGTCGGAATGAGCAGTTCTTC. Amino acid sequence: CSSSRNEQFF.

This chain connects TRBV6-1 to TRBJ1-2; TRBD1 might be the D (6 bases). The germline CDR1 and CDR2 sequences are MNHNS and SASEGT. The CDR3 extends over 14 amino acids. Trimming left V 4 bases short and J 7 bases short, with 16 bases between. CDR3 sequence reads: CASSALHRVGGYTF. The DNA of the CDR3 is TGTGCCAGCAGTGCCCTGCACAGGGTCGGTGGCTACACCTTC.

This chain links TRBV11-2 with TRBJ2-1; 14 bases line up with TRBD2. Unmatched junction bases numbered 9, after V lost 0 bases and J lost 8 bases. The CDR3 runs to 18 residues. Looked up from germline, CDR1 is SGHAT and CDR2 is FQNNGV. The DNA of the CDR3 is TGTGCCAGCAGCTTAGAGCCCGGGACTAGCGGGGGCTGGGATGAGCAGTTCTTC. Its protein product is CASSLEPGTSGGWDEQFF.

This chain connects TRBV15 to TRBJ1-1; D is unresolved. With 0 bases removed from V and 4 bases from J, the gap between germline ends came to 9 bases. The CDR3 spans 14 residues. Per the germline V gene, CDR1 is LNHNV and CDR2 is YYDKDF (reference sequence). The CDR3 region is CATSRDVGGTEAFF. The CDR3, as DNA: TGTGCCACCAGCAGAGATGTGGGAGGCACTGAAGCTTTCTTT.

The V and J genes are TRBV2 and TRBJ2-5; a weak D match, TRBD1 (5 bases). The CDR3 runs 15 residues. The germline CDR1 and CDR2 sequences are SNHLY and FYNNEI. V was trimmed by 1 base and J by 2 bases, leaving 11 bases between them. The CDR3 spells CASSEGTPIQETQYF. The CDR3 nucleotides are TGTGCCAGCAGTGAAGGGACACCAATTCAAGAGACCCAGTACTTC.

This clone showed up just a few times. The rearrangement joins TRBV7-9 to TRBJ1-2, with 8 bases fitting TRBD1. CDR3 length: 15 residues. CDR1 is SEHNR, CDR2 FQNEAQ, per germline (reference sequence). J lost 3 bases, V lost 3 bases, and 6 bases had no gene match. The CDR3 region has the DNA TGTGCCAGCAGCTTCTCGGACAGGGCGCACTATGGCTACACCTTC. Protein sequence: CASSFSDRAHYGYTF.

CDR3 coding DNA: TGTGCCAGCAGTGAAGGGGCCCCCGGTCTAAGAGACCTCCACTTT. Its protein product is CASSEGAPGLRDLHF. The chain employs TRBV6-1 and TRBJ1-6; no clear D. This CDR3 is 15 amino acids long. V was pared by 1 base and J by 15 bases, with 19 bases between. Germline assignment: CDR1 MNHNS and CDR2 SASEGT.

The V gene is TRBV4-2, the J gene TRBJ1-2, with TRBD1 identical over 8 bases. Germline trimming cut 3 bases from V and 3 bases from J; bases unmatched to any gene: 9. The CDR3 has 16 residues. The germline V gene encodes CDR1 LGHNA and CDR2 YNFKEQ. The CDR3 DNA follows: TGTGCCAGCAGCCAGGACCCAACAGGGGGGTACTATGGCTACACCTTC. Its protein is CASSQDPTGGYYGYTF.

The chain joins TRBV11-3 to TRBJ2-1; weak D call: TRBD2 (6 bases). Germline assignment: CDR1 SGHNT and CDR2 YENEEA. The CDR3 has 15 amino acids. The V end was cut by 5 bases, the J end by 0 bases, with 11 bases between. CDR3 region: CASSRGTSSYNEQFF. In nucleotides, the CDR3 is TGTGCCAGCAGCCGCGGGACTTCCTCCTACAATGAGCAGTTCTTC.

CDR3 sequence (DNA): TGTGCCAGCAGGGGCAGCTCCTACGAGCAGTACTTC. Translation: CASRGSSYEQYF. This chain links TRBV6-6 with TRBJ2-7; D remains ambiguous. CDR1 and CDR2 (germline): MNHNY, SVGAGI (reference sequence). The CDR3 contains 12 residues. Trimming removed 6 bases at V and 0 bases at J, with 6 bases between.

In this sample, this clone turned up once. The chain recombines TRBV28 with TRBJ1-1; 10 nucleotides match TRBD1. CDR3 size: 14 residues. The V segment lost 6 bases and the J segment 6 bases; nucleotides outside the gene matches: 7. Per the germline V gene, CDR1 is MDHEN and CDR2 is SYDVKM. CDR3 in amino acids: CASSQIGTGAEAFF. DNA for the CDR3: TGTGCCAGCAGCCAAATCGGGACAGGGGCTGAAGCTTTCTTT.

The chain uses TRBV7-8 and TRBJ1-2, with D tentatively TRBD1 (6 bases). Looked up from germline, CDR1 is SGHVS and CDR2 is FQNEAQ. CDR3 size: 15 residues. V lost 1 base and J 4 bases, leaving 13 bases between the germline ends. CDR3: CASSLEAGDGYGYTF. The CDR3 region has the DNA TGTGCCAGCAGCTTAGAAGCAGGGGATGGCTATGGCTACACCTTC.

This clone has only a few counts. The chain carries TRBV6-1 and TRBJ2-1; D remains ambiguous. The CDR3 has 11 residues. The V end lost 2 bases, the J end lost 8 bases, and 4 bases lay between the germline ends. CDR1 is MNHNS and CDR2 is SASEGT in the germline V gene. The CDR3 bases are TGTGCCAGCAGTGAATTCTATGAGCAGTTCTTC. Translated: CASSEFYEQFF.

The chain has TRBV30 and TRBJ2-5; TRBD2 matches 7 bases. This CDR3 has 15 residues. From germline, CDR1 is GTSNPN and CDR2 SVGIG (reference sequence). Germline trimming cut 3 bases from V and 2 bases from J; bases unmatched to any gene: 9. The CDR3 is CAWRASGGSQETQYF. The CDR3 nucleotides are TGTGCCTGGAGGGCCTCCGGCGGGAGTCAAGAGACCCAGTACTTC.

This rearrangement joins TRBV6-1 to TRBJ2-7; 7 bases fit TRBD2. V was clipped by 6 bases and J by 0 bases; unmatched bases: 2. This CDR3 contains 13 residues. Per the germline V gene, CDR1 is MNHNS and CDR2 is SASEGT. CDR3: CASRGDYSYEQYV. For the CDR3, the DNA is TGTGCCAGCAGAGGGGACTACTCCTACGAGCAGTACGTC.

The chain has TRBV27 and TRBJ2-1; TRBD2 might be the D (5 bases). The CDR3 is 13 residues long. The germline CDR1 and CDR2 sequences are MNHEY and SMNVEV (reference sequence). V dropped 5 bases and J dropped 8 bases, with 13 bases sitting between them. Here the CDR3 reads CASSPRPGYEQFF. In DNA, the CDR3 is TGTGCCAGCAGTCCCCGCCCGGGGTATGAGCAGTTCTTC.

This chain's CDR3 is CASTYVGGEGVAFF. As DNA, the CDR3 is TGCGCCAGCACCTACGTGGGTGGCGAGGGTGTAGCTTTCTTT. V and J are TRBV4-1 and TRBJ1-1, with D unclear. Germline loops: CDR1 MGHRA, CDR2 YSYEKL. Trimming shortened V by 7 bases and J by 10 bases, and 22 bases separated the two germline ends. The CDR3 consists of 14 residues.

The chain recombines TRBV6-6 with TRBJ1-1; D perhaps matches TRBD1 (5 bases). Germline-derived CDR1 and CDR2 are MNHNY and SVGAGI (reference sequence). V dropped 5 bases and J dropped 0 bases, with 7 bases sitting between them. CDR3 length: 13 amino acids. CDR3 amino acids: CASSRGVNTEAFF. CDR3 sequence (DNA): TGTGCCAGCAGTCGGGGGGTGAACACTGAAGCTTTCTTT.

V usage is TRBV27 and J usage is TRBJ1-2; 7 bases are a match to TRBD1. Germline values: CDR1 MNHEY, CDR2 SMNVEV (reference sequence). J lost 4 bases, V lost 7 bases, and 9 bases had no gene match. This CDR3 is 14 amino acids long. CDR3 region: CASTPGAGGYGYTF. The CDR3 DNA follows: TGTGCCAGCACCCCCGGGGCAGGGGGCTATGGCTACACCTTC.

The chain uses TRBV7-3 and TRBJ2-3, with 7 nucleotides matching TRBD2. Per germline, CDR1 SGHTA and CDR2 FQGTGA. The CDR3 totals 14 residues. V trimming: 1 base; J trimming: 4 bases; junction bases outside the gene matches: 2. This chain's CDR3 is CASSLSGSADTQYF. The CDR3 bases are TGTGCCAGCAGCTTAAGCGGGAGTGCAGATACGCAGTATTTT. Combining the CDR3 with reference TRBV7-3 and TRBJ2-3 gives the whole variable domain GAGVSQTPSNKVTEKGKYVELRCDPISGHTALYWYRQSLGQGPEFLIYFQGTGAADDSGLPNDRFFAVRPEGSVSTLKIQRTERGDSAVYLCASSLSGSADTQYFGPGTRLTVL.

The rearrangement joins TRBV5-8 to TRBJ2-1, with TRBD2 identical over 10 bases. CDR1 SGHTS and CDR2 YDEGEE come from the germline V gene. The CDR3 is 15 residues long. The junction had 9 bases not matched to a gene; V was cut back by 4 bases and J by 8 bases. CDR3 residues: CASSVHLAGEDEQFF. The CDR3 nucleotides read TGTGCCAGCAGCGTCCATCTAGCGGGAGAGGATGAGCAGTTCTTC.

The chain recombines TRBV5-6 with TRBJ2-2; no firm D call. The CDR3 length is 16 residues. Germline assignment: CDR1 SGHDT and CDR2 YYEEEE. The V gene lost 1 base and the J gene lost 0 bases, with 10 bases spanning the gap. The CDR3 sequence is CASSLLETANTGELFF. CDR3 DNA: TGTGCCAGCAGCTTGTTAGAAACCGCGAACACCGGGGAGCTGTTTTTT.

This clone was seen only a few times. The gene calls are TRBV19 and TRBJ1-1; 7 positions match TRBD1. The CDR3 extends over 16 amino acids. In germline, CDR1 is LNHDA, CDR2 SQIVND (reference sequence). The ends lost 5 bases at V and 1 base at J; junction bases unmatched: 10. CDR3 DNA sequence: TGTGCCAGTAGTTTTTCAAGACAGGGCCCGAACACTGAAGCTTTCTTT. It codes for CASSFSRQGPNTEAFF.

The J gene is TRBJ2-1, the V gene TRBV19; 12 positions agree with TRBD2. CDR1 and CDR2 from the germline V gene are LNHDA and SQIVND (reference sequence). V dropped 1 base and J dropped 14; count of bases not matched to a gene: 6. This CDR3 has 14 residues. CDR3 in amino acids: CASSIGASGRAEFF. For the CDR3, the DNA is TGTGCCAGTAGTATAGGGGCTAGCGGGAGGGCCGAGTTCTTC.

The chain links TRBV20-1 to TRBJ2-3; unclear D gene. This CDR3 region has 10 residues. The V gene lost 5 bases and the J gene lost 2 bases, with 2 bases spanning the gap. Germline CDR1 and CDR2: DFQATT and SNEGSKA (reference sequence). The CDR3 bases are TGCAGTGCTCTCACAGATACGCAGTATTTT. Encoded protein: CSALTDTQYF.

The V gene is TRBV10-2, the J gene TRBJ2-4; 13 bases are shared with TRBD2. J gave up 2 bases and V 6 bases, and 4 bases lay outside the gene matches. Germline lookup yields CDR1 WSHSY and CDR2 SAAADI. The CDR3 has 16 residues. The CDR3 reads CASSETSGRPKNIQYF. CDR3 coding DNA: TGCGCCAGCAGCGAGACTAGCGGGAGGCCCAAAAACATTCAGTACTTC.

This clone was found once. The rearrangement joins TRBV7-9 to TRBJ1-1; the D gene is possibly TRBD1 (5 bases). The ends were cut back, 4 bases at V and 1 base at J, with 7 bases in the middle. This CDR3 has 13 amino acids. The germline V gene encodes CDR1 SEHNR and CDR2 FQNEAQ (reference sequence). The DNA of the CDR3 is TGTGCCAGCAGCTCAGGGTCGAACACTGAAGCTTTCTTT. Residues: CASSSGSNTEAFF.

This sequence joins TRBV7-9 and TRBJ2-7, with TRBD2 as a possible D gene (6 bases). The germline V gene has CDR1 SEHNR and CDR2 FQNEAQ (reference sequence). CDR3 length: 14 residues. DNA for the CDR3: TGTGCCAGCAGCTTAAAGGGAACACAGGCGGGAAAGGACGTC. Protein product: CASSLKGTQAGKDV.

This clone was observed a few times. This rearrangement joins TRBV11-2 to TRBJ2-2; 7 bases line up with TRBD1. The CDR3 has 13 residues. Germline lookup yields CDR1 SGHAT and CDR2 FQNNGV. The junction had 4 bases not matched to a gene; V was cut back by 5 bases and J by 7 bases. CDR3 protein: CASSRTGVGELFF. DNA for the CDR3: TGTGCCAGCAGCCGCACAGGGGTCGGGGAGCTGTTTTTT. The full variable domain, its missing parts supplied by reference TRBV11-2 and TRBJ2-2, is EAGVAQSPRYKIIEKRQSVAFWCNPISGHATLYWYQQILGQGPKLLIQFQNNGVVDDSQLPKDRFSAERLKGVDSTLKIQPAKLEDSAVYLCASSRTGVGELFFGEGSRLTVL.

This sequence joins TRBV27 and TRBJ2-7; possibly TRBD2 for D (6 bases). The germline V gene has CDR1 MNHEY and CDR2 SMNVEV (reference sequence). The V and J ends lost 5 bases and 7 bases respectively, with 9 bases between them. The CDR3 sequence is 11 residues long. The CDR3 sequence: CASSRGEEQYF. The CDR3 bases are TGTGCCAGCAGTCGCGGGGAGGAGCAGTACTTC.

This clone was counted between two and nine times. V and J are TRBV5-1 and TRBJ2-3, with D perhaps matching TRBD2 (5 bases). Trimming removed 4 bases at V and 0 bases at J, with 9 bases between. Germline-derived CDR1 and CDR2 are SGHRS and YFSETQ. This CDR3 contains 14 residues. Here the CDR3 DNA reads TGCGCCAGCAGCCCAGAGGGTAGCACAGATACGCAGTATTTT. Translation: CASSPEGSTDTQYF.